Listed here is a single T cell receptor beta chain. This sample was taken from a study of cytomegalovirus exposure and HLA in healthy donors. The PCR ran on 60 Vbeta and 13 Jbeta primers. Profiling relied on immunoSEQ multiplex PCR, and the TCRdb table lists in-frame clones only, not all of them. Here the sample spans 74,000 or so clones, 78% being singletons. The sequence was obtained from a male donor in good health and CMV-seropositive. Sequencing input: PBMCs.

CDR3 in amino acids: CASSPLAGYEQYF. CDR3 nucleotides: TGCGCCAGCAGCCCCCTAGCGGGGTACGAGCAGTACTTC. The chain has TRBV4-3 and TRBJ2-7; 9 bases are shared with TRBD2. The CDR3 sequence is 13 residues long. With V trimmed by 4 bases and J by 4 bases, 2 bases remained unmatched. CDR1 is LGHNA, CDR2 YSLEER, per germline.